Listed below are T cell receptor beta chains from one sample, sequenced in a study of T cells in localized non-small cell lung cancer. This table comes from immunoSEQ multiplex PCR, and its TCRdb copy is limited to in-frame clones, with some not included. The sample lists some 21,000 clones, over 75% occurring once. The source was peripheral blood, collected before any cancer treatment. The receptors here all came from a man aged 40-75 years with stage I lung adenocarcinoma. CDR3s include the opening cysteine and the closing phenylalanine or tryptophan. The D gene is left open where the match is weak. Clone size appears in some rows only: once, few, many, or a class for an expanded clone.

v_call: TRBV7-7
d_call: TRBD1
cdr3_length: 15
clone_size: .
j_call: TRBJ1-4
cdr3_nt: TGTGCTAGCAGCATAGGGACAGGGAATGGTGAAAAACTGTTTTTT
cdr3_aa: CASSIGTGNGEKLFF

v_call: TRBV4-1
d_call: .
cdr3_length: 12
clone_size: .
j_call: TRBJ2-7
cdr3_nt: TGCGCCAGCAGCCAAGAGGGGTACGAGCAGTACTTC
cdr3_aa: CASSQEGYEQYF

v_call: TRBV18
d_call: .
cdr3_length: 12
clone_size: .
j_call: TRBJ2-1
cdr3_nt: TGTGCCAGCTCAATTGTCCGTCCTGAGCAGTTCTTC
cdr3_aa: CASSIVRPEQFF

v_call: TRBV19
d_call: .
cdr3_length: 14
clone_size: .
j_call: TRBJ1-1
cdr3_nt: TGTGCCAGTAGTATACGACGGGGATCCACTGAAGCTTTCTTT
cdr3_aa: CASSIRRGSTEAFF

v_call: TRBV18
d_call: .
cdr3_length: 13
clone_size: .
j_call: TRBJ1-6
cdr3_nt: TGTGCCAGCTCACCGGCTTATGAATCACCCCTCCACTTT
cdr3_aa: CASSPAYESPLHF

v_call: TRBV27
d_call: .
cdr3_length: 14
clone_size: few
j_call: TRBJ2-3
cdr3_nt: TGTGCCAGCAGTTTAGGGCTAAGCACAGATACGCAGTATTTT
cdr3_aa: CASSLGLSTDTQYF

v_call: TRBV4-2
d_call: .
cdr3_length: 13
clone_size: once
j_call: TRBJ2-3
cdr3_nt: TGTGCCAGCAGCCGCGGACTCACAGATACGCAGTATTTT
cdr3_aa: CASSRGLTDTQYF

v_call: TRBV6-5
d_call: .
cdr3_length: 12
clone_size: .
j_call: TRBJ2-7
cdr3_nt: TGTGCCAGCAGACTAGGGACCTTCGAGCAGTACTTC
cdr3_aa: CASRLGTFEQYF

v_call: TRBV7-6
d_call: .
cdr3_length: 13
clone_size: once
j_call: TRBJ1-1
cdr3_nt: TGTGCCAGCAGCCCTAACTTTAACACTGAAGCTTTCTTT
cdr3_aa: CASSPNFNTEAFF

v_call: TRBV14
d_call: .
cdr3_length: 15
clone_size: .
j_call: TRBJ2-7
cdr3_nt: TGTGCCAGCAGCCAATACTCAAGTAGGGGAAACGAGCAGTACTTC
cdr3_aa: CASSQYSSRGNEQYF

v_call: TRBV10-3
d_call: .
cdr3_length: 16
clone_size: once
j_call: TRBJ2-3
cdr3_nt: TGTGCCATCAGTGACCGAGGTACGAGCCGGGCAGATACGCAGTATTTT
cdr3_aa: CAISDRGTSRADTQYF

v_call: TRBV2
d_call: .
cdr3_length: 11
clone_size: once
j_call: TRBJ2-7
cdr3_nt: TGTGCCAGCAGTTATGAGTACGAGCAGTACTTC
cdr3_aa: CASSYEYEQYF

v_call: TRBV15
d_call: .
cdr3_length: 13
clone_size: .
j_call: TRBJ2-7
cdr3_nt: TGTGCCACCAGCAAATCGGCTGAGTGGGAGCAGTACTTC
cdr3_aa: CATSKSAEWEQYF

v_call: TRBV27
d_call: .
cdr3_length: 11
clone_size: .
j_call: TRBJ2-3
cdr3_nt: TGTGCCAGCAGTTTTGGAGATACGCAGTATTTT
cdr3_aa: CASSFGDTQYF

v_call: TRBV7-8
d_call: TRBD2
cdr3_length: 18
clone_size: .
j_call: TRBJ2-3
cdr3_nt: TGTGCCAGCAGCTTCCAGACTAGCGGGGGCTCTAGCACAGATACGCAGTATTTT
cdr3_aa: CASSFQTSGGSSTDTQYF

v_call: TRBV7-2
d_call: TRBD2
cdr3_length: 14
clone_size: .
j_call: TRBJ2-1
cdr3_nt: TGTGCCAGCAGTTTAGACAGCGGGGCGAATGAGCAGTTCTTC
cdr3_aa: CASSLDSGANEQFF

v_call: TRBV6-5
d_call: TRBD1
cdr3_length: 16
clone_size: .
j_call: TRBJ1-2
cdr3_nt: TGTGCCAGCAGTTACTCTTGGGCAGGGGGATCAGGAGGCTACACCTTC
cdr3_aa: CASSYSWAGGSGGYTF

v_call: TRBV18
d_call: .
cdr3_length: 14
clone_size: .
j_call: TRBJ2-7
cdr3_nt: TGTGCCAGCTCACCGAAAGACATCTCCTACGAGCAGTACTTC
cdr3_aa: CASSPKDISYEQYF

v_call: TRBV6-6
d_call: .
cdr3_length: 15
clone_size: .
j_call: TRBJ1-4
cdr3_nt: TGTGCCAGCACTTTGCCAGGCGCAAAGAATGAAAAACTGTTTTTT
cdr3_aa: CASTLPGAKNEKLFF

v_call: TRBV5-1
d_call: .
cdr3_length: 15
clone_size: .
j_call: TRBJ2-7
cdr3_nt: TGCGCCAGTTACCCGCAGCCCAGTTCCTCCTACGAGCAGTACTTC
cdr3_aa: CASYPQPSSSYEQYF

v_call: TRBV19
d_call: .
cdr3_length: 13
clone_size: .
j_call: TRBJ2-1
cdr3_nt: TGTGCCAGTAGTATACAGGGAGTCGGTGAGCAGTTCTTC
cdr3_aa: CASSIQGVGEQFF

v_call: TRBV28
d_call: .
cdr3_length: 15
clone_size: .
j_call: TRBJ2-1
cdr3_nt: TGTGCCAGCAGTTTAGACTCAAGCTCCTACAATGAGCAGTTCTTC
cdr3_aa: CASSLDSSSYNEQFF

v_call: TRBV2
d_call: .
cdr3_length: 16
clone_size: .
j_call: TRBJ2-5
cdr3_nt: TGTGCCAGCAGTGCCGTAGGGGGAGGGCCGGAAGAGACCCAGTACTTC
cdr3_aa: CASSAVGGGPEETQYF

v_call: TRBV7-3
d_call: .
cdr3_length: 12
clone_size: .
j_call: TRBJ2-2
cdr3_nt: TGTGCCAGCAGCCCGGGAGACGGGGAGCTGTTTTTT
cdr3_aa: CASSPGDGELFF

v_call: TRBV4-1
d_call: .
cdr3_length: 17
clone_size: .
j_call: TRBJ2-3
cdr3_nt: TGCGCCAGCAGCCAAGAGTGGGCACGCGACGCGGCAGATACGCAGTATTTT
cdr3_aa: CASSQEWARDAADTQYF

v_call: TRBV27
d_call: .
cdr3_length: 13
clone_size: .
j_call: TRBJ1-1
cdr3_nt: TGTGCCAGCAGTTCACTTAGGATGACTGAAGCTTTCTTT
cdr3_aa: CASSSLRMTEAFF

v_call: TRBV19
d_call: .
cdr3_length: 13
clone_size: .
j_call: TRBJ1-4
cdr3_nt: TGTGCCAGTAAAGGGGGATACGCGGAAAAACTGTTTTTT
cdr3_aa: CASKGGYAEKLFF

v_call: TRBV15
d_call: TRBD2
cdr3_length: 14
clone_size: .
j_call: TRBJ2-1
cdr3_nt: TGTGCCACTAGGTCGGGGGGGCAGTACAATGAGCAGTTCTTC
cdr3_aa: CATRSGGQYNEQFF

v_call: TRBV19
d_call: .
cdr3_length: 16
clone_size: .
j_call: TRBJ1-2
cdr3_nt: TGTGCCAGTAAGGATTCCAGCTATTCAGGGTCCGTTGGCTACACCTTC
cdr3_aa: CASKDSSYSGSVGYTF

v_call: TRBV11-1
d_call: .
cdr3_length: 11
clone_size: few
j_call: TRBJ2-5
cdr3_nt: TGTGCCAGCAGCTTAGAAGAGACCCAGTACTTC
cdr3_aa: CASSLEETQYF

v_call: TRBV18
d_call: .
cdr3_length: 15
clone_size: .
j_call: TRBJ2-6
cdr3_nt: TGTGCCAGCTCCGTAGGGGGTGCAGGCGCCAACGTCCTGACTTTC
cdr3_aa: CASSVGGAGANVLTF

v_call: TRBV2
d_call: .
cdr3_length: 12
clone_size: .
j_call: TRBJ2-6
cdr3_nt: TGTGCCAGCAGTGCTGGGGCCAACGTCCTGACTTTC
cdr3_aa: CASSAGANVLTF

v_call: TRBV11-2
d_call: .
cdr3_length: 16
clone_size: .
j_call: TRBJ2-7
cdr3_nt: TGTGCCAGCAGCTTACAAACGGGAATAAACTCCTACGAGCAGTACTTC
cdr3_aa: CASSLQTGINSYEQYF

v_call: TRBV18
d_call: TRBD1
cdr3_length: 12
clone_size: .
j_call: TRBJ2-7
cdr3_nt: TGTGCCAGCTCACTCGACAGGGTCGAGCAGTACTTC
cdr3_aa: CASSLDRVEQYF

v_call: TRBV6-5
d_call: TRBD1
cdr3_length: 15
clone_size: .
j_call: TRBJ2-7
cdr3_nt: TGTGCCAGCAGTTACCATAGGGACAGCTCCTACGAGCAGTACTTC
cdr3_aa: CASSYHRDSSYEQYF

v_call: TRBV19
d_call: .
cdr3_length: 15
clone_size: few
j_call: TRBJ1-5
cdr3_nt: TGTGCCAGTACGATCAGCGATTATAGCAATCAGCCCCAGCATTTT
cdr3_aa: CASTISDYSNQPQHF

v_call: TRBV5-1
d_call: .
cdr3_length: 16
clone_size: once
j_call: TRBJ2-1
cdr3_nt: TGCGCCAGCAGCTTCACACAGCTTAGTGGAAACAATGAGCAGTTCTTC
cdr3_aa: CASSFTQLSGNNEQFF

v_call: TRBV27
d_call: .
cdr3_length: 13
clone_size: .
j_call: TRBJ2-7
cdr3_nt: TGTGCCAGCAGTTATGGCGTCTCCTACGAGCAGTACTTC
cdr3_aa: CASSYGVSYEQYF

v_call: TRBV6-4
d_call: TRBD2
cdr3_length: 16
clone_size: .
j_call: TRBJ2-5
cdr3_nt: TGTGCCAGCAGATTAACTAGCGGGACCGACAAAGAGACCCAGTACTTC
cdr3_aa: CASRLTSGTDKETQYF

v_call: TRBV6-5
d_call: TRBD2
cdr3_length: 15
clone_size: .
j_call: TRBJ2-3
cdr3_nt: TGTGCCAGCAGTTACGTAGCGGGGGGGACAGATACGCAGTATTTT
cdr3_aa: CASSYVAGGTDTQYF

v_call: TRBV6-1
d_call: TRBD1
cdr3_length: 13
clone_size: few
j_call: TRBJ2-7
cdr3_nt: TGTGCCAGCAGAGCGGGACAGGGTTACGAGCAGTACTTC
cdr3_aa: CASRAGQGYEQYF

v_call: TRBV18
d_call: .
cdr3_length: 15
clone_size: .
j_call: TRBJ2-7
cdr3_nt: TGTGCCAGCTCGCCTCTTAGCGGAAGCTCCTACGAGCAGTACTTC
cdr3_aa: CASSPLSGSSYEQYF

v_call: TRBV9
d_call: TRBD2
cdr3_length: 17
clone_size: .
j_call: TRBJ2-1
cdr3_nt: TGTGCCAGCAGTTTTTCCCCGATAAGCGGGATCTACAATGAGCAGTTCTTC
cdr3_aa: CASSFSPISGIYNEQFF

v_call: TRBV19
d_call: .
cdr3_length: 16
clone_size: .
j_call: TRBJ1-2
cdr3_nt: TGTGCCAGTAGTATCACCAGTCACCGTGATCTTTATGGCTACACCTTC
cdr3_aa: CASSITSHRDLYGYTF

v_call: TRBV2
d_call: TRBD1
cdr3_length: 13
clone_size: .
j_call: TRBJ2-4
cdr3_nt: TGTGCCATCCCGGGACAGGGCGATAACATTCAGTACTTC
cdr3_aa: CAIPGQGDNIQYF

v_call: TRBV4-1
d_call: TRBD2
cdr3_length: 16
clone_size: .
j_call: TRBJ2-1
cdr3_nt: TGCGCCAGCAGCCAAGACAGAGCGGGAGGGAGGATTGAGCAGTTCTTC
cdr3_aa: CASSQDRAGGRIEQFF

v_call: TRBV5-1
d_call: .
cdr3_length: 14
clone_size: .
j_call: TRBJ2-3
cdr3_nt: TGCGCCAGCACCAAACAGGGAACCACAGATACGCAGTATTTT
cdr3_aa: CASTKQGTTDTQYF

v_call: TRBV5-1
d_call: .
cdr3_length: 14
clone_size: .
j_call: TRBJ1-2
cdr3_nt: TGCGCCAGCAGCTCCTCCGGGCCCTCCTATGGCTACACCTTC
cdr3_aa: CASSSSGPSYGYTF

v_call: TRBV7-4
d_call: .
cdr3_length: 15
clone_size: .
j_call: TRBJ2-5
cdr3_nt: TGTGCCAGCAGCTTAACCGGGGGAGGTAGCGAGACCCAGTACTTC
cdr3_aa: CASSLTGGGSETQYF

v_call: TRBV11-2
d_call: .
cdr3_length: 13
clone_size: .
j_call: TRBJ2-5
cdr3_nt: TGTGCCAGCAGTCCGGGGAACCAAGAGACCCAGTACTTC
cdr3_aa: CASSPGNQETQYF

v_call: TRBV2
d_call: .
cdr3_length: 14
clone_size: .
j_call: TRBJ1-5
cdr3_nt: TGTGCCAGCAGTCGGGGGGAAGGCAATCAGCCCCAGCATTTT
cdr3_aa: CASSRGEGNQPQHF

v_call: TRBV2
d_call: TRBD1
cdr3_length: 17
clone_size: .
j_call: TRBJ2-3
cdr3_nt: TGTGCCAGCCCTGAAGGGCGACAGGGAACTAGCACAGATACGCAGTATTTT
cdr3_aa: CASPEGRQGTSTDTQYF

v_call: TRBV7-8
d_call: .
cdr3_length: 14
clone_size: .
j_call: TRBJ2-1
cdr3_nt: TGTGCCAGCAGCTGGGGCCGACAGTACAATGAGCAGTTCTTC
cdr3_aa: CASSWGRQYNEQFF

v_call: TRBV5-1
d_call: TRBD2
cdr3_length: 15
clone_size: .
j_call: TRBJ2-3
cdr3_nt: TGCGCCACGAGCGGGGGGGTAACTAGCACAGATACGCAGTATTTT
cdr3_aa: CATSGGVTSTDTQYF

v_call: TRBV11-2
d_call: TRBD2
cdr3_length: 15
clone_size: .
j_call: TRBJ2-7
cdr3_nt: TGTGCCAGCAGCTTTAATTTCGGGAGGGAGGGCGAGCAGTACTTC
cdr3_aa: CASSFNFGREGEQYF

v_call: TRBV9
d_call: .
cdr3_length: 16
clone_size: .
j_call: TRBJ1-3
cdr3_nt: TGTGCCAGCAGCTCGTCACCGGGGACGAAGGGAAACACCATATATTTT
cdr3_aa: CASSSSPGTKGNTIYF